A single TCR beta chain is shown here with its context. CDR3 size: 14 residues. Germline lookup yields CDR1 SNHLY and CDR2 FYNNEI. The germline V and J ends were trimmed by 4 bases and 6 bases, with 14 bases remaining between them. TCRdb's copy holds only in-frame clones and misses some; the assay was immunoSEQ multiplex PCR. Found here are about 59,000 clones, around 80% of them singletons; the top ten hold under 15%. This record belongs to a study of T cells in tumors after PD-1 blockade. This sample comprised PBMCs, obtained before anti-PD-1 treatment. V and J are TRBV2 and TRBJ2-3, with D perhaps assigned TRBD1 or TRBD2 (6 bases each). The TCR sequence derives from a human donor with basal cell carcinoma. DNA of the CDR3: TGTGCCAGCAGTGCGGAAAGGGGGGCGGATACGCAGTATTTT. Amino acid sequence: CASSAERGADTQYF. Full variable domain (rest looked up from reference TRBV2 and TRBJ2-3): EPEVTQTPSHQVTQMGQEVILRCVPISNHLYFYWYRQILGQKVEFLVSFYNNEISEKSEIFDDQFSVERPDGSNFTLKIRSTKLEDSAMYFCASSAERGADTQYFGPGTRLTVL.